The entry below describes one T cell receptor (beta chain). Germline V CDR1 and CDR2: SGHAT, FQNNGV. The V and J ends lost 0 bases and 4 bases respectively, with 17 bases between them. The CDR3 runs to 17 residues. The source of the sample is a study of blood T cell repertoires in COVID-19. Turning to the study itself: The United States, Italy and Spain provided the acute and convalescent COVID-19 samples. PBMCs, B-cell-depleted T cells, or T cells were the source of the cDNA or gDNA that made up the material.

The table came from immunoSEQ multiplex PCR; TCRdb's copy has only in-frame clones and leaves some out. The sample carries about 190,000 clones, approximately 81% recorded once. The sequenced sample consisted of peripheral blood. The sequence was collected from a human donor in a cohort sampled during active COVID-19. The V and J genes are TRBV11-2 and TRBJ2-3, with D possibly matching TRBD1 (5 bases). The DNA of the CDR3 is TGTGCCAGCAGCTTAGATCTAAGCCAGGGTCGGGCAGATACGCAGTATTTT. It specifies CASSLDLSQGRADTQYF.